These 22 T cell receptor beta chains were all obtained from the same sample, sequenced in a study of spatial heterogeneity in lung cancer. Documented time point: sample taken at primary tumor resection. Unsorted samples of tumor, nontumor lung or frozen PBMC had their whole RNA sequenced. TCRdb passed the 5' RACE reads through MiXCR, listing each CDR3 protein once. The sample has more than 9,000 distinct CDR3 sequences; 8.5% to 9.5% are singletons. Material: PBMCs, obtained at surgery. These receptors all stem from a male donor with early-stage non-small cell lung cancer.

By share of the sample, this clonotype is medium-sized (0.01 to 0.1%). The rearrangement uses TRBV12-3 or TRBV12-4 and TRBJ1-2; D is ambiguous. Trimming stripped 9 bases from V and 6 bases from J, with 11 bases between. There are 11 residues in the CDR3. CDR3 bases: TGTGCCAGTGGGTCTGGGAATGGCTACACCTTC. Protein: CASGSGNGYTF.

There are many counts of this clonotype. This chain connects TRBV27 to TRBJ2-1; D not certain. CDR1 is MNHEY and CDR2 is SMNVEV in the germline V gene (reference sequence). The CDR3 runs to 12 residues. Deletions cut 5 bases from V and 5 bases from J, with 7 bases between. CDR3: CASSRSDNEQFF. CDR3 in DNA: TGTGCCAGCAGTCGAAGTGACAATGAGCAGTTCTTC.

The J gene is TRBJ2-7, the V gene TRBV20-1; 10 nucleotides match TRBD2. Germline V gene lookup returns CDR1 DFQATT and CDR2 SNEGSKA (reference sequence). J gave up 2 bases and V 0 bases, and 7 bases lay outside the gene matches. There are 16 residues in the CDR3. The CDR3 reads CSARDLASGRAYEQYF. CDR3 in DNA: TGCAGTGCTAGAGATCTGGCTAGCGGGAGAGCCTACGAGCAGTACTTC.

This clonotype was detected many times. This chain connects TRBV12-3 or TRBV12-4 to TRBJ1-1; D is unresolved. V was cut by 3 bases and J by 1 base, with 9 bases left in between. The CDR3 is 14 amino acids. The CDR3 here is CASSFGVGNTEAFF. DNA of the CDR3: TGTGCCAGCAGTTTCGGGGTAGGGAACACTGAAGCTTTCTTT.

This clonotype was seen at least ten times. The rearrangement uses TRBV7-2 and TRBJ1-6; tentatively, D is TRBD1 (5 bases). CDR3 length: 14 residues. Germline V CDR1 and CDR2: SGHTA, FQGNSA. Trimming cost V 8 bases and J 6 bases, with 14 bases left between them. The CDR3 here is CASGRGESNSPLHF. Here the CDR3 DNA reads TGTGCCAGCGGTCGAGGGGAGTCTAATTCACCCCTCCACTTT.

Within the sample, this clonotype is medium-sized. The J gene is TRBJ1-3, the V gene TRBV20-1; no clear D gene. There are 13 residues in the CDR3. From germline, CDR1 is DFQATT and CDR2 SNEGSKA (reference sequence). V was shortened by 5 bases and J by 4 bases, with 12 bases between the two germline ends. DNA of the CDR3: TGCAGTGCTTTTAAACGGCCCGGAAACACCATATATTTT. Translating gives CSAFKRPGNTIYF.

This clonotype occurred many times. The V call is TRBV5-4, the J call TRBJ2-2; no reliable D call. The CDR3 extends over 16 amino acids. Trimming took 3 bases from V and 1 from J, leaving 13 bases between them. The germline V gene has CDR1 SGHNT and CDR2 YYREEE (reference sequence). The CDR3 loop reads CASSSGESRNTGELFF. CDR3 DNA sequence: TGTGCCAGCAGCTCCGGAGAGTCTAGGAACACCGGGGAGCTGTTTTTT.

This clonotype came up many times. DNA for the CDR3: TGTGCCACCAGTGACCCGGGTGCTAATCAGCCCCAGCATTTT. Translated: CATSDPGANQPQHF. V and J are TRBV24-1 and TRBJ1-5; D remains ambiguous. Germline V gives CDR1 KGHDR, CDR2 SFDVKD. CDR3 length: 14 residues. The V and J ends lost 4 bases and 4 bases respectively, with 10 bases between them.

This clonotype appeared many times. The gene calls are TRBV20-1 and TRBJ1-4; possibly TRBD1 for D (5 bases). The CDR3 is 15 residues long. The ends were cut back, 6 bases at V and 6 bases at J, with 20 bases in the middle. Germline loops: CDR1 DFQATT, CDR2 SNEGSKA (reference sequence). The CDR3, as DNA: TGCAGTGCCGCACCCGCGGGGGGATTGGATGAAAAACTGTTTTTT. This sequence encodes CSAAPAGGLDEKLFF.

In its sample, this clonotype was seen many times. The genes are TRBV25-1 and TRBJ2-7, with unresolved D. The CDR3 has 13 residues. Trimming removed 4 bases at V and 6 bases at J, with 13 bases between. CDR1 and CDR2 (germline): MGHDK, SYGVNS. In nucleotides, the CDR3 is TGTGCCAGCAGTGGGCGGTGGCGATTCGAGCAGTACTTC. Translating it yields CASSGRWRFEQYF.

This clonotype was picked up many times. The genes are TRBV2 and TRBJ1-2, with D uncertain. The CDR3 extends over 17 amino acids. V was clipped by 1 base and J by 4 bases, with 19 bases between them. Germline CDR1 is SNHLY and CDR2 is FYNNEI. The CDR3: CASSEVEGSGILYGYTF. The CDR3 DNA reads as TGTGCCAGCAGTGAAGTGGAGGGTTCTGGGATCCTCTATGGCTACACCTTC.

V usage is TRBV19 and J usage is TRBJ2-2; 7 bases are shared with TRBD1. Germline lookup yields CDR1 LNHDA and CDR2 SQIVND (reference sequence). This CDR3 is 14 amino acids long. J was trimmed by 6 bases and V by 8 bases; bases with no gene match: 9. The chain's CDR3 is CASRTGDVAGELFF. In nucleotides, the CDR3 is TGTGCCAGTCGCACAGGGGATGTAGCCGGGGAGCTGTTTTTT.

This clonotype occurred many times. This chain links TRBV5-1 with TRBJ2-3, with 9 bases that match TRBD2. The CDR3 loop spans 14 amino acids. CDR1 and CDR2 from the germline V gene are SGHRS and YFSETQ. V gave up 7 bases and J gave up 2 bases; unmatched junction bases: 5. The CDR3 nucleotides are TGCGCCAGCGCGGGAGGGGGGCCCACAGATACGCAGTATTTT. Translated, it gives CASAGGGPTDTQYF.

This clonotype was detected many times. The V call is TRBV20-1, the J call TRBJ2-5; 10 bases match TRBD2. J gave up 4 bases and V 6 bases, and 11 bases lay outside the gene matches. Germline CDR1 reads DFQATT; CDR2 reads SNEGSKA (reference sequence). CDR3 size: 15 residues. The CDR3 spells CSALRSGGAGETQYF. The CDR3 DNA reads as TGCAGTGCCCTCCGCAGCGGGGGGGCTGGAGAGACCCAGTACTTC.

The table lists this clonotype with many counts. The chain employs TRBV15 and TRBJ2-1; 7 bases map to TRBD2. CDR1 and CDR2 (germline): LNHNV, YYDKDF (reference sequence). J lost 1 base, V lost 3 bases, and 3 bases had no gene match. CDR3 length: 15 amino acids. The CDR3 reads CATSRAGVSYNEQFF. The CDR3 nucleotides are TGTGCCACCAGCAGGGCGGGGGTGTCCTACAATGAGCAGTTCTTC.

Ten or more counts support this clonotype. V and J are TRBV15 and TRBJ2-1; possible D gene TRBD1, 6 bases. The CDR3 spans 15 residues. Germline V gene data show CDR1 as LNHNV and CDR2 as YYDKDF (reference sequence). V lost 5 bases and J 1 base, leaving 12 bases between the germline ends. This CDR3 is CATSGGAGSYNEQFF. DNA for the CDR3: TGTGCCACCAGCGGGGGCGCCGGGTCCTACAATGAGCAGTTCTTC.

This clonotype is medium-sized. The chain combines TRBV6-2 or TRBV6-3 with TRBJ1-5; 10 nucleotides line up with TRBD1. With V trimmed by 7 bases and J by 3 bases, 15 bases remained unmatched. The CDR3 runs to 18 residues. Germline CDR1 is MNHEY and CDR2 is SVGEGT. The CDR3 loop is CASINGPGTGDFNQPQHF. The CDR3 bases are TGTGCCAGCATTAACGGCCCCGGGACAGGGGATTTCAATCAGCCCCAGCATTTT.

Within the sample, this clonotype is medium-sized. This sequence joins TRBV19 and TRBJ1-4, with D unclear. Germline V gene lookup returns CDR1 LNHDA and CDR2 SQIVND (reference sequence). This CDR3 has 13 amino acids. V was clipped by 6 bases and J by 7 bases, with 12 bases between them. The CDR3 sequence: CASRPQAAEKLFF. The DNA for the CDR3 is TGTGCCAGTAGGCCCCAGGCAGCTGAAAAACTGTTTTTT.

The J gene is TRBJ1-1, the V gene TRBV7-9; 7 nucleotides agree with TRBD1. Germline CDR1 SEHNR, CDR2 FQNEAQ (reference sequence). Germline trimming cut 5 bases from V and 7 bases from J; bases unmatched to any gene: 13. The CDR3 spans 15 residues. CDR3 bases: TGTGCCAGCAGCCCAATCGGACAGGCTCGCCTTGAAGCTTTCTTT. This gives the protein CASSPIGQARLEAFF.

DNA of the CDR3: TGTGCCAGCACCCCGGGGGGGTACACCGGGGAGCTGTTTTTT. It specifies CASTPGGYTGELFF. The chain joins TRBV9 to TRBJ2-2; 8 positions agree with TRBD2. The CDR3 has 14 residues. V dropped 6 bases and J dropped 3; count of bases not matched to a gene: 4. In germline, CDR1 is SGDLS, CDR2 YYNGEE.

Within the sample, this clonotype is medium-sized. The chain employs TRBV7-6 and TRBJ2-5, with D possibly called TRBD1 or TRBD2 (6 bases each). There are 14 residues in the CDR3. Trimming shortened V by 1 base and J by 4 bases, and 10 bases separated the two germline ends. Looked up from germline, CDR1 is SGHVS and CDR2 is FNYEAQ. For the CDR3, the DNA is TGTGCCAGCAGCTTAGGGGGGGCCGGAGAGACCCAGTACTTC. This gives the protein CASSLGGAGETQYF.

This clonotype was detected only a few times. The V gene is TRBV7-2, the J gene TRBJ2-2; D unresolved. Germline V gene sequence: CDR1 SGHTA, CDR2 FQGNSA. The CDR3 length is 15 residues. Trimming shortened V by 1 base and J by 3 bases, and 9 bases separated the two germline ends. The CDR3 DNA is TGTGCCAGCAGCTTAGACGCCAGCTACACCGGGGAGCTGTTTTTT. This sequence encodes CASSLDASYTGELFF.